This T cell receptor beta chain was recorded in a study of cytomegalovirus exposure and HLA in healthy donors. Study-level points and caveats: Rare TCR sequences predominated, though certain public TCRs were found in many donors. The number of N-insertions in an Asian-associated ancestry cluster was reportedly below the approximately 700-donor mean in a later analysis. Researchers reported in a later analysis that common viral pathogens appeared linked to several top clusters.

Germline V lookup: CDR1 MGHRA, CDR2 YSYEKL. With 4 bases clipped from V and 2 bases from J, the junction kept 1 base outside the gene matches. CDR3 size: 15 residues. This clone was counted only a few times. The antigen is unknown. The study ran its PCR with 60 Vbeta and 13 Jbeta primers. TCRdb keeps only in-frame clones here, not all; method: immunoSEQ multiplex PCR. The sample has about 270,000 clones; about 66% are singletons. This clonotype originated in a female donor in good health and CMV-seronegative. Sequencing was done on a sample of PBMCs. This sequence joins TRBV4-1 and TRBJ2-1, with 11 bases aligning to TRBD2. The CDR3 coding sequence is TGCGCCAGCAGCCTGGGACTAGCGGCCTACAATGAGCAGTTCTTC. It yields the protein CASSLGLAAYNEQFF.